The rows below give T cell receptor beta chains drawn from one sample of a study of cytomegalovirus exposure and HLA in healthy donors. Sequencing used immunoSEQ multiplex PCR; TCRdb keeps in-frame clones, though not all of them. The sample has 90,000 or so clones; around 76% are singletons. Sequencing was done on a sample of PBMCs. The receptors come from a man aged 25-45 years in good health and CMV-seropositive. Both conserved end residues are part of each CDR3. D genes are given only for firm matches. For some rows the clone size is stated as once, few or many, or as a class when expanded; others skip it.

>-|TRBV2|TRBD2|TRBJ2-1
CASSLMAGGPSNEQFF
TGTGCCAGCAGTCTAATGGCGGGGGGGCCTTCAAATGAGCAGTTCTTC
>once|TRBV30|-|TRBJ1-6
CAWSVRVRDNSPLHF
TGTGCCTGGAGTGTCAGGGTCAGAGATAATTCACCCCTCCACTTT
>-|TRBV5-1|TRBD2|TRBJ2-7
CASRNSGTRGDEQYF
TGCGCCAGCAGAAACTCCGGGACTAGGGGCGACGAGCAGTACTTC
>-|TRBV2|-|TRBJ1-2
CASSRGANYGYTF
TGTGCCAGCAGCCGGGGAGCTAACTATGGCTACACCTTC
>-|TRBV5-1|TRBD2|TRBJ2-3
CASSSGLAAYRGTDTQYF
TGCGCCAGCAGCTCGGGACTAGCGGCGTATCGAGGCACAGATACGCAGTATTTT
>few|TRBV5-6|-|TRBJ1-1
CASSLTRF
TGTGCCAGCAGCTTGACTAGGTTT
>few|TRBV6-6|TRBD1|TRBJ2-1
CASSSGQGYNEQFF
TGTGCCAGCAGCTCGGGACAGGGTTACAATGAGCAGTTCTTC
>-|TRBV18|-|TRBJ1-5
CASSPLSMGSGNQPQHF
TGTGCCAGCTCACCACTATCCATGGGGAGCGGCAATCAGCCCCAGCATTTT
>-|TRBV10-3|TRBD2|TRBJ2-7
CAIKTSGVSYEQYF
TGTGCCATCAAGACTAGCGGGGTCTCCTACGAGCAGTACTTC
>-|TRBV9|-|TRBJ1-4
CASSGGVSTNEKLFF
TGTGCCAGCAGCGGGGGGGTTTCAACTAATGAAAAACTGTTTTTT
>-|TRBV2|-|TRBJ2-3
CASSGGHVPDTQYF
TGTGCCAGCTCCGGGGGGCACGTCCCAGATACGCAGTATTTT
>few|TRBV6-1|-|TRBJ1-2
CASGGEVRLYTF
TGTGCCAGTGGGGGGGAAGTTAGACTCTACACCTTC
>-|TRBV5-6|-|TRBJ1-3
CASSLGQGMGNTIYF
TGTGCCAGCAGCTTGGGGCAGGGGATGGGAAACACCATATATTTT
>once|TRBV29-1|-|TRBJ2-3
CSVGGPDTQYF
TGCAGCGTTGGAGGTCCAGATACGCAGTATTTT
>-|TRBV7-9|-|TRBJ1-4
CASSSYREQGNEKLFF
TGTGCCAGCAGCTCCTACCGGGAACAGGGTAATGAAAAACTGTTTTTT
>-|TRBV15|-|TRBJ1-1
CATSRDLRGLNTEAFF
TGTGCCACCAGCAGAGATCTAAGAGGGCTGAACACTGAAGCTTTCTTT
>-|TRBV29-1|TRBD1|TRBJ2-7
CSVEGVGTASSYEQYF
TGCAGCGTTGAAGGGGTCGGGACAGCCAGCTCCTACGAGCAGTACTTC
>-|TRBV7-3|-|TRBJ2-2
CASSLIPPRWTGSNTGELFF
TGTGCCAGCAGCTTAATTCCCCCCCGGTGGACTGGATCGAACACCGGGGAGCTGTTTTTT
>-|TRBV5-6|TRBD2|TRBJ2-7
CASSSGLAGGDEQYF
TGTGCCAGCAGCTCGGGACTAGCGGGGGGTGACGAGCAGTACTTC
>-|TRBV6-4|-|TRBJ2-6
CASSPQGSGANVLTF
TGTGCCAGCAGTCCCCAGGGTAGTGGGGCCAACGTCCTGACTTTC
>-|TRBV4-3|-|TRBJ2-5
CASSQDIHKETQYF
TGCGCCAGCAGCCAAGATATTCACAAAGAGACCCAGTACTTC
>-|TRBV18|TRBD1|TRBJ1-2
CASSQGTVRGYTF
TGTGCCAGCTCACAGGGGACAGTCCGCGGCTACACCTTC
>few|TRBV28|-|TRBJ1-2
CASTTGPGYTF
TGTGCCAGCACTACAGGGCCCGGCTACACCTTC
>-|TRBV7-6|TRBD1|TRBJ1-2
CASSPATDRAYGYTF
TGTGCCAGCAGCCCCGCGACGGACAGGGCTTATGGCTACACCTTC
>-|TRBV7-3|TRBD1|TRBJ2-1
CASVKDRGMNEQFF
TGTGCCAGCGTGAAGGACAGGGGGATGAATGAGCAGTTCTTC
>few|TRBV11-2|TRBD2|TRBJ2-2
CASSTYVGRGGRTGELFF
TGTGCCAGCAGCACTTACGTAGGGCGGGGGGGCCGCACCGGGGAGCTGTTTTTT
>once|TRBV6-5|TRBD1|TRBJ2-7
CASSTGTGPNEQYF
TGTGCCAGCAGTACCGGGACAGGGCCCAACGAGCAGTACTTC
>-|TRBV11-1|TRBD1|TRBJ2-7
CASSLRVDRGAYEQYF
TGTGCCAGCAGCTTACGAGTCGACAGGGGAGCCTACGAGCAGTACTTC
>-|TRBV7-8|-|TRBJ2-1
CASSPRLESPYNEQFF
TGTGCCAGCAGCCCCCGACTAGAATCCCCCTACAATGAGCAGTTCTTC
>-|TRBV4-2|TRBD1|TRBJ1-5
CASSQVTGQVNQPQHF
TGTGCCAGCAGCCAAGTCACGGGACAGGTAAATCAGCCCCAGCATTTT
>-|TRBV9|-|TRBJ1-4
CASSPVHRETTNEKLFF
TGTGCCAGCAGCCCCGTCCACAGGGAGACAACTAATGAAAAACTGTTTTTT
>few|TRBV7-9|-|TRBJ1-1
CSSSLGEREAFF
TGTTCCAGCAGCTTAGGGGAGAGAGAAGCTTTCTTT
>-|TRBV18|-|TRBJ1-6
CASSSRQVVNSPLHF
TGTGCCAGCTCCTCTCGACAGGTCGTTAATTCACCCCTCCACTTT
>-|TRBV9|TRBD2|TRBJ2-3
CASSVEGGSGGPWTGTQYF
TGTGCCAGCAGCGTAGAAGGTGGAAGCGGGGGGCCCTGGACAGGTACGCAGTATTTT
>-|TRBV9|TRBD1|TRBJ2-1
CASSVEGASRDEQFF
TGTGCCAGCAGCGTAGAGGGGGCTAGTAGGGATGAGCAGTTCTTC
>-|TRBV18|-|TRBJ1-4
CASSPPFPREPNEKLFF
TGTGCCAGCTCACCACCATTTCCTCGGGAGCCTAATGAAAAACTGTTTTTT
>few|TRBV9|TRBD1|TRBJ2-7
CASSVATGSYEQYF
TGTGCCAGCAGCGTGGCGACAGGGAGCTACGAGCAGTACTTC
>-|TRBV21-1|-|TRBJ2-5
CASSGTGGRETQYF
TGTGCCAGCAGCGGGACAGGAGGGCGGGAGACCCAGTACTTC